This TCR beta chain was profiled in a study of identical twins. The sample holds a few counts of this clonotype. In TCRdb, the 5' RACE reads were re-called with MiXCR into one record per CDR3 protein. The sample carries around 450,000 distinct CDR3 sequences, approximately 15% recorded once. These data are also associated with another study on yellow fever vaccine responses in identical twins.

This TCR was sampled from a woman between 18 and 30 years old in good health. Sequenced material: CD4+ T cells sorted from blood.

CDR3 protein: CSVGGLGGDTGELFF. Here the CDR3 DNA reads TGCAGCGTTGGGGGTCTGGGGGGAGACACCGGGGAGCTGTTTTTT. The V and J genes are TRBV29-1 and TRBJ2-2; possibly TRBD2 for D (6 bases). The germline V gene encodes CDR1 SQVTM and CDR2 ANQGSEA. This CDR3 is built from 15 residues. V lost 4 bases and J 3 bases, leaving 15 bases between the germline ends.